The 23 T cell receptor beta chains below all came from one sample that was sequenced in a study of blood T cell repertoires in COVID-19. The repertoire was sequenced with immunoSEQ multiplex PCR; TCRdb's copy has only in-frame clones and lacks some. Seen here are about 330,000 clones, 92% observed once, and the top ten hold about 18%. Sequenced input: PBMCs or T cells enriched from blood (not recorded which). The receptors derive from a woman aged 30 to 39 who had recovered from COVID-19.

The genes are TRBV7-3 and TRBJ2-3; TRBD2 might be the D (5 bases). In germline, CDR1 is SGHTA, CDR2 FQGTGA. The V end was cut by 8 bases, the J end by 1 base, with 7 bases between. The CDR3 contains 12 residues. The CDR3 DNA is TGTGCCAGCGGGAGTGGCACAGATACGCAGTATTTT. This translates into CASGSGTDTQYF.

This chain uses TRBV28 with TRBJ1-1; D remains ambiguous. CDR1 and CDR2 (germline): MDHEN, SYDVKM. With 7 bases removed from V and 4 bases from J, the gap between germline ends came to 10 bases. The CDR3 covers 12 residues. The CDR3 region is CASTLAGTEAFF. For the CDR3, the DNA is TGTGCCAGCACATTGGCTGGCACTGAAGCTTTCTTT.

V usage is TRBV7-9 and J usage is TRBJ2-1; D is possibly TRBD2 (5 bases). Germline CDR1 is SEHNR and CDR2 is FQNEAQ (reference sequence). The CDR3 has 14 amino acids. Trimming took off 2 bases at V and 3 bases at J, with 8 bases between the two ends. The DNA of the CDR3 is TGTGCCAGCAGCTTATCTACTAGCTACAATGAGCAGTTCTTC. This encodes CASSLSTSYNEQFF.

This clone has a single count. The V and J genes are TRBV2 and TRBJ1-2; 7 bases agree with TRBD1. V was pared by 11 bases and J by 4 bases, with 13 bases of the junction left unmatched. CDR3 length: 14 amino acids. Germline loops: CDR1 SNHLY, CDR2 FYNNEI. The CDR3 spells CASSRERQGYGYTF. The CDR3 region has the DNA TGTGCCTCCTCAAGGGAAAGACAGGGCTATGGCTACACCTTC.

This sequence joins TRBV27 and TRBJ1-1; D possibly corresponds to TRBD1 (6 bases). This CDR3 region has 14 residues. Germline CDR1 MNHEY, CDR2 SMNVEV (reference sequence). V lost 6 bases, J lost 2 bases, and 13 bases lay in between. CDR3: CASRQGPYNTEAFF. DNA for the CDR3: TGTGCCAGCAGACAGGGACCTTATAACACTGAAGCTTTCTTT.

The gene calls are TRBV11-3 and TRBJ1-1; 8 bases line up with TRBD1. The CDR3 is 15 residues long. V trimming: 7 bases; J trimming: 1 base; junction bases outside the gene matches: 8. CDR1 and CDR2 from the germline V gene are SGHNT and YENEEA. CDR3 DNA sequence: TGTGCCAGCACCCCGCGGGACAGGCCGAACACTGAAGCTTTCTTT. This encodes CASTPRDRPNTEAFF.

This chain uses TRBV6-2 or TRBV6-3 with TRBJ2-1; D gene uncertain. Trimming removed 5 bases at V and 0 bases at J, with 11 bases between. The CDR3 covers 15 residues. The V gene's germline CDR1 is MNHEY and CDR2 SVGEGT. The CDR3 DNA reads TGTGCCAGCAGTATAAGCGATCGCTCCTACAATGAGCAGTTCTTC. The encoded protein is CASSISDRSYNEQFF.

This chain links TRBV11-2 with TRBJ2-7, with a possible D match to TRBD1 (6 bases). This CDR3 has 12 amino acids. The V and J ends lost 2 bases and 7 bases respectively, with 9 bases between them. Per the germline V gene, CDR1 is SGHAT and CDR2 is FQNNGV. The CDR3 is CASSLWGREQYF. The CDR3 DNA follows: TGTGCCAGCAGCTTATGGGGGCGGGAGCAGTACTTC.

With regard to this clone: This CDR3 is also generated by other DNA sequences in the sample. The CDR3, as DNA: TGCAGTGCTAGCGGGGAGACTGAAGCTTTCTTT. Its translation is CSASGETEAFF. This sequence joins TRBV20-1 and TRBJ1-1; D is ambiguous. Trimming removed 3 bases from V and 5 bases from J, with 7 bases in between. The CDR3 contains 11 residues. CDR1 is DFQATT and CDR2 is SNEGSKA in the germline V gene (reference sequence).

V gene TRBV19 combines with J gene TRBJ2-3; TRBD1 aligns across 10 bases. Germline trimming cut 8 bases from V and 3 bases from J; bases unmatched to any gene: 2. Germline lookup yields CDR1 LNHDA and CDR2 SQIVND (reference sequence). CDR3 length: 13 amino acids. For the CDR3, the DNA is TGTGCCAGTGGGACAGGGGTGACAGATACGCAGTATTTT. Its protein is CASGTGVTDTQYF. Filled out from reference TRBV19 and TRBJ2-3, the complete variable domain reads DGGITQSPKYLFRKEGQNVTLSCEQNLNHDAMYWYRQDPGQGLRLIYYSQIVNDFQKGDIAEGYSVSREKKESFPLTVTSAQKNPTAFYLCASGTGVTDTQYFGPGTRLTVL.

This clone appeared once. The V gene is TRBV6-2 or TRBV6-3, the J gene TRBJ1-2; D might be TRBD1 (6 bases). CDR3 length: 14 amino acids. The germline V gene has CDR1 MNHEY and CDR2 SVGEGT. Trimming took off 1 base at V and 5 bases at J, with 11 bases between the two ends. The CDR3 sequence is CASSYLGARYGYTF. As DNA, the CDR3 is TGTGCCAGCAGTTACTTGGGGGCGCGTTATGGCTACACCTTC.

The rearrangement joins TRBV5-1 to TRBJ2-1; 12 positions agree with TRBD2. V lost 0 bases and J lost 3; bases outside the gene matches: 4. The CDR3 covers 17 residues. The germline V gene has CDR1 SGHRS and CDR2 YFSETQ. The CDR3 DNA follows: TGCGCCAGCAGCTTGGGGACTAGCGGGGCCTTCTACAATGAGCAGTTCTTC. Translated, it gives CASSLGTSGAFYNEQFF.

V usage is TRBV3-1 (or the pseudogene TRBV3-2) and J usage is TRBJ1-2; no clear D gene. Trimming removed 4 bases at V and 7 bases at J, with 28 bases between. The V gene's germline CDR1 is LGHDT and CDR2 YNNKEL (reference sequence). CDR3 length: 18 residues. This chain's CDR3 is CASSPSSRHSDRSGGYTF. The CDR3 DNA reads TGTGCCAGCAGCCCCTCTTCACGGCACAGCGACCGGAGCGGTGGCTACACCTTC.

Regarding this clone: Additional DNA sequences in this sample encode the identical CDR3. The V and J genes are TRBV3-1 (or the pseudogene TRBV3-2) and TRBJ1-1, with no clear D. The germline V and J ends were trimmed by 4 bases and 1 base, with 7 bases remaining between them. CDR1 is LGHDT and CDR2 is YNNKEL in the germline V gene (reference sequence). The CDR3 consists of 13 residues. The CDR3: CASSLGGNTEAFF. The CDR3 DNA reads as TGTGCCAGCAGCCTAGGAGGGAACACTGAAGCTTTCTTT.

The chain employs TRBV5-4 and TRBJ2-6; TRBD1 agrees at 12 bases. The CDR3 extends over 16 amino acids. Germline CDR1 and CDR2: SGHNT and YYREEE (reference sequence). The trim removed 10 bases at V and 3 bases at J, leaving 8 bases unmatched. The CDR3 DNA reads as TGTGCCGGCCGCCGGGACAGGGGGCTTGGGGCCAACGTCCTGACTTTC. Translated: CAGRRDRGLGANVLTF. Full variable domain (remainder filled in from reference TRBV5-4 and TRBJ2-6): ETGVTQSPTHLIKTRGQQVTLRCSSQSGHNTVSWYQQALGQGPQFIFQYYREEENGRGNFPPRFSGLQFPNYSSELNVNALELDDSALYLCAGRRDRGLGANVLTFGAGSRLTVL.

The chain links TRBV4-1 to TRBJ2-1; 10 nucleotides line up with TRBD1. The germline gives CDR1 MGHRA, CDR2 YSYEKL. The V segment lost 0 bases and the J segment 8 bases; nucleotides outside the gene matches: 7. The CDR3 extends over 16 amino acids. This CDR3 reads CASSQDKDRGLDEQFF. The CDR3 DNA is TGCGCCAGCAGCCAAGATAAGGACAGGGGGTTGGATGAGCAGTTCTTC.

The chain recombines TRBV4-3 with TRBJ2-7; 7 bases line up with TRBD1. The CDR3 is made up of 14 amino acids. The trim removed 4 bases at V and 5 bases at J, leaving 8 bases unmatched. Germline V CDR1 and CDR2: LGHNA, YSLEER. CDR3: CASSPQGWGHEQYF. The CDR3 nucleotides are TGCGCCAGCAGCCCACAGGGGTGGGGGCACGAGCAGTACTTC.

The chain employs TRBV6-5 and TRBJ2-3; D is perhaps TRBD1 (5 bases). The V end was cut by 3 bases, the J end by 3 bases, with 13 bases between. Germline assignment: CDR1 MNHEY and CDR2 SVGAGI. This CDR3 region has 15 residues. This CDR3 reads CASSYTGARTDTQYF. Written as DNA, the CDR3 is TGTGCCAGCAGTTATACTGGGGCGAGGACAGATACGCAGTATTTT.

The CDR3 spells CASRAGLADYNEQFF. The CDR3 DNA sequence: TGCGCCAGCAGGGCGGGACTAGCGGACTACAATGAGCAGTTCTTC. The chain couples TRBV5-1 to TRBJ2-1; 11 nucleotides agree with TRBD2. CDR1 SGHRS and CDR2 YFSETQ come from the germline V gene. The J segment lost 3 bases and the V segment lost 5 bases, leaving 4 bases of the junction unmatched. The CDR3 totals 15 residues. The entire variable domain, with the rest obtained from reference TRBV5-1 and TRBJ2-1, is as follows: KAGVTQTPRYLIKTRGQQVTLSCSPISGHRSVSWYQQTPGQGLQFLFEYFSETQRNKGNFPGRFSGRQFSNSRSEMNVSTLELGDSALYLCASRAGLADYNEQFFGPGTRLTVL.

The rearrangement uses TRBV28 and TRBJ2-7; perhaps TRBD1 as D (6 bases). CDR3 length: 13 residues. Per the germline V gene, CDR1 is MDHEN and CDR2 is SYDVKM. V shed 4 bases and J shed 4 bases, with 11 bases lying between them. The CDR3 DNA reads TGTGCCAGCAGTTCAGGGACATCTTACGAGCAGTACTTC. Its protein is CASSSGTSYEQYF.

This clone was counted between two and nine times. The chain has TRBV19 and TRBJ1-1, with 9 positions matching TRBD1. V lost 6 bases and J lost 11; bases outside the gene matches: 10. Germline lookup yields CDR1 LNHDA and CDR2 SQIVND (reference sequence). The CDR3 contains 13 residues. CDR3 nucleotide sequence: TGTGCCAGTAGCGCAGGACAGGGGATGGGGGCTTTCTTT. It is translated as CASSAGQGMGAFF.

The rearrangement links TRBV2 to TRBJ1-2; no clear D. Trimming stripped 7 bases from V and 7 bases from J, with 16 bases between. Germline CDR1 reads SNHLY; CDR2 reads FYNNEI. The CDR3 consists of 13 residues. The CDR3 sequence is CASKLTVPSGYTF. Here the CDR3 DNA reads TGTGCCAGCAAGCTAACCGTGCCGTCTGGCTACACCTTC.

V is TRBV28 and J is TRBJ1-1, with 9 bases identical to TRBD1. V trimming: 7 bases; J trimming: 3 bases; junction bases outside the gene matches: 12. Germline CDR1 and CDR2: MDHEN and SYDVKM. The CDR3 runs 16 residues. CDR3 region: CASNPGQGVRDTEAFF. In nucleotides, the CDR3 is TGTGCCAGCAATCCGGGACAGGGTGTTCGAGACACTGAAGCTTTCTTT.